These 11 T cell receptor beta chains share one sample of origin, sequenced in a study of identical twins. TCRdb ran MiXCR on the 5' RACE reads and lists one entry per CDR3 protein. Here the sample spans hundreds of thousands of distinct CDR3 sequences, roughly 6% being singletons. The sample comprised naive T cells sorted from blood. The receptor set was obtained from a man aged 18 to 35 in good health.

This clonotype was seen ten or more times. The rearrangement uses TRBV12-3 or TRBV12-4 and TRBJ1-4; 7 bases map to TRBD1. The CDR3 contains 16 residues. With 7 bases clipped from V and 5 bases from J, the junction kept 13 bases outside the gene matches. For the CDR3, the DNA is TGTGCCAGCACCCGGGGCCTGACAGGGCTAAATGAAAAACTGTTTTTT. The encoded protein is CASTRGLTGLNEKLFF.

This clonotype was observed many times. The V and J genes are TRBV15 and TRBJ2-5; no definite D call. CDR3 size: 12 residues. Trimming shortened V by 1 base and J by 5 bases, and 5 bases separated the two germline ends. CDR1 and CDR2 from the germline V gene are LNHNV and YYDKDF (reference sequence). The DNA of the CDR3 is TGTGCCACCAGCAGAGGGGTGGAGACCCAGTACTTC. As protein: CATSRGVETQYF.

This clonotype showed up just a few times. V and J are TRBV5-6 and TRBJ2-5; possible D gene TRBD1, 6 bases. The CDR3 has 14 amino acids. The V gene lost 3 bases and the J gene lost 2 bases, with 11 bases spanning the gap. Germline V gene sequence: CDR1 SGHDT, CDR2 YYEEEE. CDR3 in DNA: TGTGCCAGCAGCTATGGACAGATGCAAGAGACCCAGTACTTC. This sequence encodes CASSYGQMQETQYF.

This clonotype has ten or more counts. The genes are TRBV24-1 and TRBJ2-1, with TRBD2 identical over 14 bases. After removal of 1 base from V and 0 bases from J, the junction contained 1 base not matched to a gene. The CDR3 has 18 amino acids. Germline V gene lookup returns CDR1 KGHDR and CDR2 SFDVKD. The CDR3 spells CATSDFGTSGSSYNEQFF. CDR3 sequence (DNA): TGTGCCACCAGTGATTTCGGGACTAGCGGGAGCTCCTACAATGAGCAGTTCTTC.

The chain links TRBV11-2 to TRBJ2-6; 9 bases are shared with TRBD1. Germline V gene sequence: CDR1 SGHAT, CDR2 FQNNGV. Unmatched junction bases numbered 8, after V lost 5 bases and J lost 0 bases. CDR3 length: 18 amino acids. CDR3 sequence: CASSVTTGGVSGANVLTF. The CDR3 DNA is TGTGCCAGCAGCGTCACGACAGGGGGAGTCTCTGGGGCCAACGTCCTGACTTTC.

CDR3 amino acids: CAIKTAGESYEQYF. CDR3 bases: TGTGCCATCAAAACAGCGGGAGAGTCCTACGAGCAGTACTTC. The rearrangement links TRBV10-3 to TRBJ2-7; 8 bases fit TRBD2. Trimming removed 7 bases from V and 1 base from J; junction bases left unmatched: 6. CDR1 and CDR2 from the germline V gene are ENHRY and SYGVKD. This CDR3 spans 14 amino acids.

This clonotype was found many times. One junction end does not reproduce the germline sequence, and a read error may be involved. V is TRBV12-3 or TRBV12-4 and J is TRBJ1-4; 9 bases line up with TRBD1. CDR3 size: 17 residues. CDR3 protein: CASGFRTGAGTNEKLFF. The CDR3 DNA sequence: TGTGCCAGCGGTTTTCGGACAGGGGCCGGAACTAATGAAAAACTGTTTTTT.

This rearrangement joins TRBV11-1 to TRBJ2-3; 8 bases line up with TRBD2. Unmatched junction bases numbered 13, after V lost 0 bases and J lost 2 bases. Germline values: CDR1 SGHAT, CDR2 FQDESV (reference sequence). The CDR3 has 19 residues. The CDR3 DNA reads as TGTGCCAGCAGCTTAGCCAGTATGCAGCGGGGGACCCACACAGATACGCAGTATTTT. It specifies CASSLASMQRGTHTDTQYF.

This clonotype was recorded a few times. The chain carries TRBV2 and TRBJ2-1; TRBD2 aligns across 10 bases. The junction had 1 base not matched to a gene; V was cut back by 10 bases and J by 4 bases. Per germline, CDR1 SNHLY and CDR2 FYNNEI. This CDR3 region has 12 residues. Here the CDR3 reads CANSGRYNEQFF. CDR3 bases: TGTGCCAATAGCGGGAGGTACAATGAGCAGTTCTTC.

This clonotype came up a few times. The chain has TRBV5-1 and TRBJ2-3, with D perhaps TRBD1 (5 bases). In germline, CDR1 is SGHRS, CDR2 YFSETQ. Trimming cost V 0 bases and J 10 bases, with 9 bases left between them. The CDR3 contains 12 residues. CDR3 amino acids: CASSLVQGSQYF. CDR3 nucleotide sequence: TGCGCCAGCAGCTTGGTGCAGGGTTCGCAGTATTTT.

The genes are TRBV25-1 and TRBJ2-7, with a tentative D call TRBD1 (5 bases). V was pared by 5 bases and J by 1 base, with 15 bases between. CDR1 and CDR2 from the germline V gene are MGHDK and SYGVNS. This CDR3 comprises 15 residues. CDR3 in amino acids: CASSSQGSGSYEQYF. The CDR3 coding sequence is TGTGCCAGCAGTTCCCAGGGCAGTGGGTCCTACGAGCAGTACTTC.